The TCR beta chain described here comes from a study of regulatory T cells in long-lasting Graves disease. Overall study: More than 5 years of antithyroid drugs with positive TSH receptor antibodies defined persistent Graves' disease. Findings of the study overall: Between persistent patients, a few thousand public clonotypes were shared, exceeding the approximately 870 shared between new patients.

Time point: persistent/refractory GD, antithyroid drugs over 5 years with positive TRAb. The TCR library used RNA extracted from PBMCs. The diagnosis of Graves' disease used American Thyroid Association guidelines. Approximately 9 milliliters of peripheral blood went into EDTA tubes. For TCR beta, libraries came from iRepertoire HTBI primers and Arm-PCR of CDR3 regions. TCRdb used MiXCR to reprocess the multiplex PCR reads, holding one entry per CDR3 protein. The sample gives roughly 490,000 distinct CDR3 sequences, under 25% of which show up once; over 10% is in the top ten. This clonotype was seen more than once but under ten times. Its antigen is as yet unknown. The sequencing used peripheral blood mononuclear cells (PBMCs), collected when the disease was refractory, from a patient treated with antithyroid drugs. The source of this sequence is a female donor with Graves disease.

CDR3 coding DNA: TGTGCCAGCAGCCGGGCGGGGTGGGGGGACCCTGAAGCTTTCTTT. Protein product: CASSRAGWGDPEAFF. The chain carries TRBV11-2 and TRBJ1-1; TRBD1 might be the D (5 bases). V shed 5 bases and J shed 6 bases, with 19 bases lying between them. CDR1 and CDR2 (germline): SGHAT, FQNNGV. The CDR3 runs 15 residues.